These T cell receptor beta chains were read from a single sample in a study of blood T cell repertoires in COVID-19. The data were produced by immunoSEQ multiplex PCR, yet TCRdb's version contains in-frame clones alone and is incomplete. Of 250,000 to 350,000 clones listed, nearly 90% are singletons. The sample was PBMCs or T cells enriched from blood (not recorded which). Receptors were obtained from a woman under 30 with acute COVID-19. The CDR3 runs from the conserved cysteine through the conserved F or W. Rows give clone size only sometimes, using once, few, many, or a class for an expanded clone.

V gene: TRBV3-1/TRBV3-2; J gene: TRBJ2-1; clone size: .; CDR3 protein: CASSQTTSGRDHEQFF
V gene: TRBV2; J gene: TRBJ2-1; clone size: .; CDR3 protein: CASSWRTPGWQFF
V gene: TRBV27; J gene: TRBJ2-7; clone size: .; CDR3 protein: CASSLGASGRAFSYEQYF
V gene: TRBV12-3/TRBV12-4; J gene: TRBJ2-2; clone size: .; CDR3 protein: CASSSTNTGELFF
V gene: TRBV11-3; J gene: TRBJ2-7; clone size: .; CDR3 protein: CASSRTGVGSEQYF
V gene: TRBV28; J gene: TRBJ2-7; clone size: .; CDR3 protein: CASSPTLAGVFEQYF
V gene: TRBV2; J gene: TRBJ2-5; clone size: .; CDR3 protein: CASSDLGLTRGTQYF
V gene: TRBV15; J gene: TRBJ2-2; clone size: .; CDR3 protein: CATSPLLAGAPGELFF
V gene: TRBV27; J gene: TRBJ1-1; clone size: .; CDR3 protein: CASRTYAGQAFF
V gene: TRBV28; J gene: TRBJ2-7; clone size: .; CDR3 protein: CASKDTRLEQYF
V gene: TRBV30; J gene: TRBJ1-5; clone size: .; CDR3 protein: CAWSPPFSNPGTVKNQPQHF
V gene: TRBV7-8; J gene: TRBJ2-2; clone size: .; CDR3 protein: CASSARQGITGELFF
V gene: TRBV6-2/TRBV6-3; J gene: TRBJ2-4; clone size: .; CDR3 protein: CASSYLTDRDIQYF
V gene: TRBV15; J gene: TRBJ2-7; clone size: .; CDR3 protein: CATSRDRRGVWDEQYF
V gene: TRBV19; J gene: TRBJ1-5; clone size: .; CDR3 protein: CASTSDNQPQHF
V gene: TRBV15; J gene: TRBJ2-1; clone size: .; CDR3 protein: CATSREGGAADEQFF
V gene: TRBV11-2; J gene: TRBJ2-3; clone size: .; CDR3 protein: CASSFSGGFATDTQYF
V gene: TRBV27; J gene: TRBJ2-3; clone size: .; CDR3 protein: CASSFKSGTDTQYF
V gene: TRBV10-1; J gene: TRBJ2-1; clone size: .; CDR3 protein: CASSLLARGYNEQFF
V gene: TRBV4-3; J gene: TRBJ2-1; clone size: .; CDR3 protein: CASSPGTAVYNEQFF
V gene: TRBV7-9; J gene: TRBJ1-5; clone size: .; CDR3 protein: CASSLPSGSQHF
V gene: TRBV5-5; J gene: TRBJ2-2; clone size: .; CDR3 protein: CASSERGTYTGELFF
V gene: TRBV2; J gene: TRBJ2-1; clone size: .; CDR3 protein: CASKGRTSGSFEQFF
V gene: TRBV11-1; J gene: TRBJ2-3; clone size: .; CDR3 protein: CASSLGGGTDTQYF
V gene: TRBV24-1; J gene: TRBJ2-5; clone size: .; CDR3 protein: CATSDRGAEGTQYF
V gene: TRBV5-1; J gene: TRBJ1-3; clone size: .; CDR3 protein: CASSFTGTRAASGNTIYF
V gene: TRBV10-2; J gene: TRBJ2-1; clone size: few; CDR3 protein: CASSELRTGNEQFF
V gene: TRBV7-2; J gene: TRBJ1-6; clone size: .; CDR3 protein: CASSLLTGVNSPLHF
V gene: TRBV15; J gene: TRBJ2-1; clone size: .; CDR3 protein: CATSREAVGSFFWGLGGEQFF
V gene: TRBV18; J gene: TRBJ2-7; clone size: .; CDR3 protein: CASSQGQAYEQYF
V gene: TRBV5-1; J gene: TRBJ2-2; clone size: few; CDR3 protein: CASSFIGVENGELFF
V gene: TRBV29-1; J gene: TRBJ2-5; clone size: .; CDR3 protein: CSAPLGGYETQYF
V gene: TRBV5-1; J gene: TRBJ2-4; clone size: .; CDR3 protein: CASSLTTGASNIQYF
V gene: TRBV5-1; J gene: TRBJ2-1; clone size: few; CDR3 protein: CASSPWSGSSYNEQFF
V gene: TRBV28; J gene: TRBJ1-6; clone size: .; CDR3 protein: CASSRGGQAVFGLNSPLHF
V gene: TRBV7-2; J gene: TRBJ2-1; clone size: .; CDR3 protein: CASSLVNWREQFF
V gene: TRBV13; J gene: TRBJ2-3; clone size: .; CDR3 protein: CASSPYRENTDTQYF
V gene: TRBV10-3; J gene: TRBJ2-1; clone size: .; CDR3 protein: CAISAQLAAYNEQFF
V gene: TRBV18; J gene: TRBJ2-2; clone size: .; CDR3 protein: CASRGDKYTGELFF
V gene: TRBV6-5; J gene: TRBJ2-5; clone size: .; CDR3 protein: CASNVLGGQETQYF
V gene: TRBV2; J gene: TRBJ2-7; clone size: .; CDR3 protein: CASSSGRGEQYF